This passage covers 14 T cell receptor beta chains from one sample sequenced in a study of blood T cell repertoires in COVID-19. Produced via immunoSEQ multiplex PCR; TCRdb's table is partial and in-frame only. The sample has 70,000 to 85,000 clones; 65% to 85% are singletons. The specimen sequenced was peripheral blood. The receptor source for this set is a man older than 75 with active or convalescent COVID-19.

The CDR3 sequence: CASSQLSGGNTEAFF. CDR3 DNA sequence: TGTGCCAGCAGCCAACTCTCAGGGGGGAACACTGAAGCTTTCTTT. This chain uses TRBV7-6 with TRBJ1-1, with 7 positions matching TRBD1. Germline assignment: CDR1 SGHVS and CDR2 FNYEAQ. Losses at the gene ends were 5 bases for V and 1 base for J; bases not matched to a gene: 7. The CDR3 runs 15 residues.

The V call is TRBV27, the J call TRBJ2-1, with a weak D call TRBD2 (5 bases). Germline assignment: CDR1 MNHEY and CDR2 SMNVEV (reference sequence). V lost 6 bases and J lost 0, with 18 bases in between. This CDR3 region has 17 residues. This CDR3 reads CASRELGGSSSYNEQFF. The CDR3 DNA reads TGTGCCAGCAGAGAGCTGGGCGGGTCAAGCTCCTACAATGAGCAGTTCTTC.

This clone is a singleton in its sample. The V gene is TRBV24-1, the J gene TRBJ2-2, with 9 bases identical to TRBD1. Unmatched junction bases numbered 1, after V lost 9 bases and J lost 3 bases. Germline loops: CDR1 KGHDR, CDR2 SFDVKD. This CDR3 is 13 amino acids long. The CDR3 here is CATGTGHTGELFF. DNA for the CDR3: TGTGCCACCGGGACAGGGCACACCGGGGAGCTGTTTTTT.

The chain carries TRBV11-3 and TRBJ2-2; 7 bases are a match to TRBD2. The CDR3 has 15 amino acids. Trimming cost V 6 bases and J 6 bases; bases outside gene matches: 10. In germline, CDR1 is SGHNT, CDR2 YENEEA. CDR3 DNA sequence: TGTGCCAGCAGGCTGGGGGGGGACCCGCCCGGGGAGCTGTTTTTT. Its translation: CASRLGGDPPGELFF.

The J gene is TRBJ2-7, the V gene TRBV4-3; 10 bases line up with TRBD1. The CDR3 extends over 18 amino acids. The ends lost 0 bases at V and 2 bases at J; junction bases unmatched: 10. Germline V gene lookup returns CDR1 LGHNA and CDR2 YSLEER. The CDR3 spells CASSQDPPGTGVPYEQYF. DNA for the CDR3: TGCGCCAGCAGCCAAGACCCCCCCGGGACAGGGGTACCCTACGAGCAGTACTTC.

The V gene is TRBV13, the J gene TRBJ1-6; 9 bases are a match to TRBD1. This CDR3 is built from 14 residues. CDR1 PRHDT and CDR2 FYEKMQ come from the germline V gene (reference sequence). J was trimmed by 10 bases and V by 4 bases; bases with no gene match: 5. The CDR3 here is CASSSTGGNSPLHF. The CDR3 nucleotides read TGTGCCAGCAGCTCGACAGGGGGTAACTCACCCCTCCACTTT. Drawing the rest from reference TRBV13 and TRBJ1-6, the complete variable domain is AAGVIQSPRHLIKEKRETATLKCYPIPRHDTVYWYQQGPGQDPQFLISFYEKMQSDKGSIPDRFSAQQFSDYHSELNMSSLELGDSALYFCASSSTGGNSPLHFGNGTRLTVT.

The chain couples TRBV7-3 to TRBJ2-2; the match to TRBD1 covers 7 bases. This CDR3 has 16 residues. CDR1 is SGHTA and CDR2 is FQGTGA in the germline V gene. Trimming took 4 bases from V and 3 from J; bases not matched to a gene: 8. The CDR3 sequence: CASSSSGQRHTGELFF. CDR3 nucleotide sequence: TGTGCCAGCAGCTCGTCGGGACAGAGACACACCGGGGAGCTGTTTTTT.

This chain uses TRBV30 with TRBJ1-2; TRBD1 matches 9 bases. Germline V CDR1 and CDR2: GTSNPN, SVGIG (reference sequence). CDR3 length: 14 amino acids. V shed 1 base and J 4 bases; nucleotides not matched to a gene: 4. Here the CDR3 reads CAWSATGGGYGYTF. In DNA, the CDR3 is TGTGCCTGGAGTGCCACAGGGGGCGGCTATGGCTACACCTTC.

V gene TRBV10-2 combines with J gene TRBJ2-7; TRBD1 agrees at 10 bases. This CDR3 is 16 amino acids long. CDR1 is WSHSY and CDR2 is SAAADI in the germline V gene. With 6 bases clipped from V and 4 bases from J, the junction kept 12 bases outside the gene matches. This chain's CDR3 is CASSNPSDRGGYEQYF. The CDR3, as DNA: TGCGCCAGCAGCAATCCTTCGGACAGGGGGGGGTACGAGCAGTACTTC.

V and J are TRBV30 and TRBJ2-4, with 7 bases fitting TRBD1. This CDR3 has 12 amino acids. V was pared by 3 bases and J by 7 bases, with 3 bases of the junction left unmatched. Germline CDR1 GTSNPN, CDR2 SVGIG (reference sequence). DNA for the CDR3: TGTGCCTGGAGCCCGACAGGGAACATTCAGTACTTC. Translation gives CAWSPTGNIQYF.

The J gene is TRBJ2-1, the V gene TRBV5-1; D unclear. V was pared by 4 bases and J by 0 bases, with 17 bases between. This CDR3 contains 17 residues. Per the germline V gene, CDR1 is SGHRS and CDR2 is YFSETQ. CDR3 DNA: TGCGCCAGCAGCCCCATGGGCCATCCGAGCTCCTACAATGAGCAGTTCTTC. Its protein product is CASSPMGHPSSYNEQFF.

The rearrangement links TRBV19 to TRBJ2-7, with TRBD2 identical over 12 bases. From germline, CDR1 is LNHDA and CDR2 SQIVND (reference sequence). V trimming: 5 bases; J trimming: 3 bases; junction bases outside the gene matches: 5. The CDR3 sequence is 15 residues long. DNA of the CDR3: TGTGCCAGTAGTCTTGGACTAGCGGGGATCTACGAGCAGTACTTC. This encodes CASSLGLAGIYEQYF.

This sequence joins TRBV28 and TRBJ2-2; no clear D. The CDR3 has 14 amino acids. Germline V gene data show CDR1 as MDHEN and CDR2 as SYDVKM. Trimming removed 2 bases from V and 1 base from J, with 5 bases in between. CDR3 sequence: CASSLPRNTGELFF. The CDR3 DNA follows: TGTGCCAGCAGTTTACCCAGGAACACCGGGGAGCTGTTTTTT.

V and J are TRBV2 and TRBJ1-2; 8 bases are a match to TRBD1. The V segment lost 6 bases and the J segment 7 bases; nucleotides outside the gene matches: 10. Germline CDR1 and CDR2: SNHLY and FYNNEI. The CDR3 spans 14 residues. CDR3 bases: TGTGCCAGCAGGGTCGGTCAGGGGGCTGGTGGCTACACCTTC. Its protein product is CASRVGQGAGGYTF.